A single TCR beta chain is shown here with its context. The sample belongs to a study of blood T cell repertoires in COVID-19. Looking at the study overall: COVID-19 samples from acute and convalescent phases originated in the United States, Italy and Spain. From T cells, B-cell-depleted T cells, or PBMCs came the material, which was cDNA or gDNA.

Per the study methods: Amplification of reference gene primers was used by the study to estimate nucleated cell counts. Sequencing used immunoSEQ multiplex PCR; TCRdb keeps in-frame clones, though not all of them. That table supplies the V and J calls and clone size; D and trimming were determined from the DNA. The sample includes tens of thousands of clones, around 92% seen only once; the top ten take less than 15%. Unmatched junction bases numbered 7, after V lost 0 bases and J lost 7 bases. The CDR3 is made up of 15 amino acids. The germline gives CDR1 MNHNY, CDR2 SVGAGI (reference sequence). The chain couples TRBV6-6 to TRBJ1-1; TRBD1 aligns across 8 bases. This clonotype originated in a human donor with active COVID-19. The donor label of this sample is uncertain. The sequenced sample was peripheral blood. Here the CDR3 DNA reads TGTGCCAGCAGTTACTCGAAGACAGGGGTGTATGAAGCTTTCTTT. Protein sequence: CASSYSKTGVYEAFF.